A single sample is the source of the 9 T cell receptor beta chains below, sequenced in a study of blood T cells in healthy people across ages. PCR was performed a second time for roughly 6 to 12 cycles using a sample-barcoded 5' primer and a J-beta primer mix. Via MiXCR, TCRdb re-called the 5' RACE reads, giving one row per CDR3 protein. This table holds about 640,000 distinct CDR3 sequences, approximately 59% found once. The sequencing sample was made of blood. These receptors all come from a man between 60 and 70 years old in good health.

V gene TRBV20-1 combines with J gene TRBJ1-1; 9 nucleotides line up with TRBD1. V shed 4 bases, J shed 4 bases, and the junction held 7 bases outside the gene matches. The CDR3 runs to 14 residues. The germline CDR1 and CDR2 sequences are DFQATT and SNEGSKA (reference sequence). CDR3: CSAIDLTGGTEAFF. DNA for the CDR3: TGCAGTGCTATTGATCTGACAGGGGGCACTGAAGCTTTCTTT.

The chain recombines TRBV20-1 with TRBJ2-4, with TRBD2 matching over 15 bases. The better agreement between TRBJ2-5 and the DNA end casts doubt on the J call. Germline V gives CDR1 DFQATT, CDR2 SNEGSKA (reference sequence). The CDR3 extends over 16 amino acids. The DNA for the CDR3 is TGCAGTGCTAGGGGGACTAGCGGGGGGAGGCAAGAGACCCAGTACTTC. This sequence encodes CSARGTSGGRQETQYF.

This rearrangement joins TRBV3-1 to TRBJ2-3, with D unresolved. Trimming removed 3 bases at V and 6 bases at J, with 13 bases between. Germline CDR1 and CDR2: LGHDT and YNNKEL (reference sequence). This CDR3 is 14 amino acids long. The CDR3 DNA follows: TGTGCCAGCAGCCAGACGGGCTTTTCGGATACGCAGTATTTT. Residues: CASSQTGFSDTQYF.

The chain links TRBV20-1 to TRBJ2-7; possibly TRBD2 for D (6 bases). Germline V gene lookup returns CDR1 DFQATT and CDR2 SNEGSKA (reference sequence). The CDR3 is made up of 15 amino acids. V was trimmed by 0 bases and J by 0 bases, leaving 12 bases between them. The CDR3: CSARDPGLSSYEQYF. CDR3 nucleotides: TGCAGTGCTAGAGATCCGGGACTTAGCTCCTACGAGCAGTACTTC.

This clonotype was detected only a few times. The chain's CDR3 is CAISEVYHEQYF. The CDR3 DNA reads as TGTGCCATCAGTGAGGTCTACCACGAGCAGTACTTC. This rearrangement joins TRBV10-3 to TRBJ2-7; D call uncertain. Per the germline V gene, CDR1 is ENHRY and CDR2 is SYGVKD. V lost 2 bases to trimming and J lost 5 bases, with 7 bases between them. This CDR3 region has 12 residues.

On this clonotype itself: A read error may account for a junction end that differs from germline. V and J are TRBV7-2 and TRBJ2-1, with D tentatively TRBD1 (6 bases). The CDR3 contains 14 residues. Germline V CDR1 and CDR2: SGHTA, FQGNSA. The CDR3 region is CASSLRDTNNEQFF. Written as DNA, the CDR3 is TGTGCTAGCAGCTTACGGGACACAAACAATGAGCAGTTCTTC.

This sequence joins TRBV15 and TRBJ2-7; possible D gene TRBD2, 6 bases. This CDR3 has 13 residues. Trimming took 5 bases from V and 5 from J, leaving 13 bases between them. Germline V gives CDR1 LNHNV, CDR2 YYDKDF (reference sequence). The CDR3 is CATSVGLRDEQYF. For the CDR3, the DNA is TGTGCCACCAGCGTGGGACTGAGGGACGAGCAGTACTTC.

This chain uses TRBV20-1 with TRBJ2-1; 8 bases align to TRBD1. Germline V gene data show CDR1 as DFQATT and CDR2 as SNEGSKA (reference sequence). CDR3 length: 14 residues. Trimming took 5 bases from V and 5 from J; bases not matched to a gene: 8. The CDR3 DNA reads TGCAGTGCTCCTTTGCAGGGGGCGGACAATGAGCAGTTCTTC. It specifies CSAPLQGADNEQFF.

The genes are TRBV11-2 and TRBJ2-3; D not certain. CDR1 is SGHAT, CDR2 FQNNGV, per germline. The V and J ends lost 4 bases and 1 base respectively, with 15 bases between them. This CDR3 is 16 amino acids long. The CDR3 DNA follows: TGTGCCAGCAGCTCCAGGACGGCACTCCGCACAGATACGCAGTATTTT. This gives the protein CASSSRTALRTDTQYF.